What follows describes a single T cell receptor beta chain. Individual cDNA molecules were tagged with unique molecular identifiers, the study reported. From the 5' RACE reads, TCRdb called clonotypes with MiXCR, one entry per CDR3 protein. Of 50,000 to 60,000 distinct CDR3 sequences listed, 6.2% are singletons. These data come from a study of early T cells in non-severe SARS-CoV-2 infection. The CDR3 length is 15 residues. Trimming left V 7 bases short and J 3 bases short, with 15 bases between. The material sequenced was whole blood. The TCR originated in an adult who was a healthcare worker with PCR-confirmed SARS-CoV-2 infection or an uninfected control (not recorded which). This sequence joins TRBV12-3 or TRBV12-4 and TRBJ2-2; possibly TRBD1 for D (6 bases). The CDR3 spells CASTLDRPHTGELFF. The CDR3 bases are TGTGCCAGCACCCTAGACAGGCCCCACACCGGGGAGCTGTTTTTT.